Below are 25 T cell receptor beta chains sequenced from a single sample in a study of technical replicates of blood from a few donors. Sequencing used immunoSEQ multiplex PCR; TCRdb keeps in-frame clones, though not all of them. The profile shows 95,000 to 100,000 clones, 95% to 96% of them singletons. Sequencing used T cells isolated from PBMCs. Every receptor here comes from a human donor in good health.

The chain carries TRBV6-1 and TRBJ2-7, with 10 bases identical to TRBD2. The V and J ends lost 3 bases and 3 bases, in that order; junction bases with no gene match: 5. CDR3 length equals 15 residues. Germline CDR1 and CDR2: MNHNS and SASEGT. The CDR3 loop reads CASSDWASGSYEQYF. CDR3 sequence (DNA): TGTGCCAGCAGTGACTGGGCTAGCGGGAGCTACGAGCAGTACTTC.

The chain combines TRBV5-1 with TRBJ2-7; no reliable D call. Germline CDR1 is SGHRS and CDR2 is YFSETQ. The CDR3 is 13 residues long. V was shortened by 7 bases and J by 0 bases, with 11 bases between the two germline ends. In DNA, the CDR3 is TGCGCCAGCCGCCCGGTTAGCTCCTACGAGCAGTACTTC. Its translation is CASRPVSSYEQYF. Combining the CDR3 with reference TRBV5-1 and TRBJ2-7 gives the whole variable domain KAGVTQTPRYLIKTRGQQVTLSCSPISGHRSVSWYQQTPGQGLQFLFEYFSETQRNKGNFPGRFSGRQFSNSRSEMNVSTLELGDSALYLCASRPVSSYEQYFGPGTRLTVT.

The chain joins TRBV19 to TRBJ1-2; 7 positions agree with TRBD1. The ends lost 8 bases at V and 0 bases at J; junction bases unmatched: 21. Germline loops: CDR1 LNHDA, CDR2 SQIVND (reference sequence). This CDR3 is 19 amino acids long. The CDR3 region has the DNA TGTGCCAGTGAGGGGGCCAGACGGACAGACCGACGAGCTAACTATGGCTACACCTTC. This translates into CASEGARRTDRRANYGYTF.

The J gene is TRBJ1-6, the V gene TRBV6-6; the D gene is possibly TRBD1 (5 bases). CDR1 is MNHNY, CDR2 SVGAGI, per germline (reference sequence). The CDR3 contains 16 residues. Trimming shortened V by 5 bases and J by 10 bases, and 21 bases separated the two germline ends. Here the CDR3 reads CASSPTWPGIGSPLHF. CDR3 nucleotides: TGTGCCAGCAGTCCCACTTGGCCAGGGATCGGATCACCCCTCCACTTT.

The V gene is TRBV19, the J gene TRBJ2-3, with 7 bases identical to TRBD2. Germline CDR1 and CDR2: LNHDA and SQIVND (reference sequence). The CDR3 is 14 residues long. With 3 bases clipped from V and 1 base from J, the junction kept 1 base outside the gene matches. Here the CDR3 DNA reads TGTGCCAGTAGTATGGGGGGGGGCACAGATACGCAGTATTTT. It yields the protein CASSMGGGTDTQYF.

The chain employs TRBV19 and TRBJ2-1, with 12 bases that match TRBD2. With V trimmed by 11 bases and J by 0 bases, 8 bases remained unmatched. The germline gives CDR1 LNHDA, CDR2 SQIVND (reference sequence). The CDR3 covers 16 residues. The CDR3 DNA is TGTGCCGCACCCGGGACTAGCGGGTACTCCTACAATGAGCAGTTCTTC. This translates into CAAPGTSGYSYNEQFF.

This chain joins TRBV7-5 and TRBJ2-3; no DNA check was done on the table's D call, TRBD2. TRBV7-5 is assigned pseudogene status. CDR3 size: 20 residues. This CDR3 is CVRSLIERRASGKWRDTQYF. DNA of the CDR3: TGTGTCAGAAGCTTAATCGAGAGGAGGGCTAGCGGGAAGTGGAGAGATACGCAGTATTTT.

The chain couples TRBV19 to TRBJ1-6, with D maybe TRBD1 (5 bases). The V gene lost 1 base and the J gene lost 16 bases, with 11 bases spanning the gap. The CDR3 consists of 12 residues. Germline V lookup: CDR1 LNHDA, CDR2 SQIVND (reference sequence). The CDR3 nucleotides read TGTGCCAGTAGTATAGGCGGGGCCGGTCTCCACTTT. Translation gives CASSIGGAGLHF.

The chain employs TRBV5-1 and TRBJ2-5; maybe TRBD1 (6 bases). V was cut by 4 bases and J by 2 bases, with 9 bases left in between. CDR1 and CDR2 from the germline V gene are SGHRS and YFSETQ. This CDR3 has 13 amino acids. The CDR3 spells CASSRTVQETQYF. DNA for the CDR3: TGCGCCAGCAGCCGGACAGTACAAGAGACCCAGTACTTC.

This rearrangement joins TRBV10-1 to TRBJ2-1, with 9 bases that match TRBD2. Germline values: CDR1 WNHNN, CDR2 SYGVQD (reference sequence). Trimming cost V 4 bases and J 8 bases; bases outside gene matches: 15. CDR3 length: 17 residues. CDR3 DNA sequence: TGCGCCAGCAGTGCGCTCGGGGCTAGCGGGACTAGCTATGAGCAGTTCTTC. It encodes CASSALGASGTSYEQFF.

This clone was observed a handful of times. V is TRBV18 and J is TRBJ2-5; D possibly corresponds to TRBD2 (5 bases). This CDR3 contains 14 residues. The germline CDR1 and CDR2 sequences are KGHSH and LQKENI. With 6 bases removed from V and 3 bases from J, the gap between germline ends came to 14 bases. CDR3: CASSPNNGEETQYF. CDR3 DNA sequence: TGTGCCAGCTCCCCAAATAACGGGGAAGAGACCCAGTACTTC.

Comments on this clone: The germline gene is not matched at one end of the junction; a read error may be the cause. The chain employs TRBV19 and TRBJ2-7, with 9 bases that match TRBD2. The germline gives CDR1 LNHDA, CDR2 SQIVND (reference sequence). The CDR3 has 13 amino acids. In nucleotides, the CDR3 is TGTGCCAATAGTAGGGGACTAGCTTCACGGCAGTACTTC. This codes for CANSRGLASRQYF.

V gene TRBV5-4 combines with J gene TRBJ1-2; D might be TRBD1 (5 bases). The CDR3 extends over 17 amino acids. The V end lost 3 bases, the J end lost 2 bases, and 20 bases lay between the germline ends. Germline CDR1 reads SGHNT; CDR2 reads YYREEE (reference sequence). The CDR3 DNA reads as TGTGCCAGCAGCTCCCTGCGCGCGGGGGGATCGAACTATGGCTACACCTTC. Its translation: CASSSLRAGGSNYGYTF.

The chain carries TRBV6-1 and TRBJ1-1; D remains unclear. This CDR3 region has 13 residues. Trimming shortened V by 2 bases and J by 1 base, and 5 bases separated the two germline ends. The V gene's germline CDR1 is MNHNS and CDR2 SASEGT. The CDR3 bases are TGTGCCAGCAGTGAAAGAGAGAACACTGAAGCTTTCTTT. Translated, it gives CASSERENTEAFF.

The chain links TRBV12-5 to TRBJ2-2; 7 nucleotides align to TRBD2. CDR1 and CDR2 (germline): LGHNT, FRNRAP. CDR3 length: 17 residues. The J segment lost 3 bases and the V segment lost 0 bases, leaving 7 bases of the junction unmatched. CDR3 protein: CASGLVRSGEDTGELFF. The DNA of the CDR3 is TGTGCTAGTGGTTTGGTTCGGAGCGGGGAGGACACCGGGGAGCTGTTTTTT.

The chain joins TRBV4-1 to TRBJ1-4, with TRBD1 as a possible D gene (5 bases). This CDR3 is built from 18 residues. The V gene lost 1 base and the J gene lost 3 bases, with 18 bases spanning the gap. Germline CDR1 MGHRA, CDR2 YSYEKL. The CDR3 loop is CASSQVGESVPANEKLFF. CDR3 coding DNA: TGCGCCAGCAGCCAAGTAGGGGAAAGTGTTCCGGCTAATGAAAAACTGTTTTTT.

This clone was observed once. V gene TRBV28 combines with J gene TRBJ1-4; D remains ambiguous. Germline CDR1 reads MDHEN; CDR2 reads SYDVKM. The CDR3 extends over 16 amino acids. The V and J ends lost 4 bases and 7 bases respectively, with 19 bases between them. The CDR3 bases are TGTGCCAGCAGTTCCATACTACCGGGATCGGGTGAAAAACTGTTTTTT. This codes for CASSSILPGSGEKLFF.

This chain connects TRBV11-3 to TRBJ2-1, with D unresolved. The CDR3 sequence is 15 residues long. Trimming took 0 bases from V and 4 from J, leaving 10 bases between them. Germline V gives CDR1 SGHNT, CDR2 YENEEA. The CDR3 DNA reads TGTGCCAGCAGCTTAGAGCACCGCGCTTACAATGAGCAGTTCTTC. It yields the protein CASSLEHRAYNEQFF.

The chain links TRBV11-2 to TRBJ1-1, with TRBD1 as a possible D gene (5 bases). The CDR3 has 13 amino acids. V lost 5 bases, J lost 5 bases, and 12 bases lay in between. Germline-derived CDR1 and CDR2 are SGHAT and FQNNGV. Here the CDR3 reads CASSRDRTTEAFF. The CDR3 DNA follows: TGTGCCAGCAGCAGAGATCGGACAACTGAAGCTTTCTTT. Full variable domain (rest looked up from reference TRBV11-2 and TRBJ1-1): EAGVAQSPRYKIIEKRQSVAFWCNPISGHATLYWYQQILGQGPKLLIQFQNNGVVDDSQLPKDRFSAERLKGVDSTLKIQPAKLEDSAVYLCASSRDRTTEAFFGQGTRLTVV.

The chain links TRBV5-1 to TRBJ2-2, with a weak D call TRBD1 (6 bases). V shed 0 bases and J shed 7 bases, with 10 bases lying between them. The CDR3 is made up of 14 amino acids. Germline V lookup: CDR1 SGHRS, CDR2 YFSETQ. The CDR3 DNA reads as TGCGCCAGCAGCTTGGAACAGGGAATCGGGGAGCTGTTTTTT. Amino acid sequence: CASSLEQGIGELFF.

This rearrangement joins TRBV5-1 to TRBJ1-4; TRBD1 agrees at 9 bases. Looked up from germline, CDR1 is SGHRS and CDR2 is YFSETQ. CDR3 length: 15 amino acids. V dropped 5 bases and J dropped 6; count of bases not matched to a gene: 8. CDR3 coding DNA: TGCGCCAGCAGTTTCACAGGGGGCGAATATGAAAAACTGTTTTTT. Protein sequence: CASSFTGGEYEKLFF. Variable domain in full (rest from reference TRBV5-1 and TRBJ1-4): KAGVTQTPRYLIKTRGQQVTLSCSPISGHRSVSWYQQTPGQGLQFLFEYFSETQRNKGNFPGRFSGRQFSNSRSEMNVSTLELGDSALYLCASSFTGGEYEKLFFGSGTQLSVL.

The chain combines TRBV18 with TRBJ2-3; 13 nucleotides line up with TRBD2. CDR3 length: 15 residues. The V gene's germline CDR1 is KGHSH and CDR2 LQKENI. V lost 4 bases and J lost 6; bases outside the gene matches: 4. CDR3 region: CASSRTSGSGDTQYF. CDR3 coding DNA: TGTGCCAGCTCACGGACTAGCGGGAGTGGGGATACGCAGTATTTT.

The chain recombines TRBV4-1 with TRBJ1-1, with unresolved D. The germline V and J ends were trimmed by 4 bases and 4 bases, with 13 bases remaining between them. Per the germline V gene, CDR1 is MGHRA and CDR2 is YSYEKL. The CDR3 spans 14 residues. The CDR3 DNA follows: TGCGCCAGCAGCCTCCTAGGACTCGGCACTGAAGCTTTCTTT. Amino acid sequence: CASSLLGLGTEAFF.

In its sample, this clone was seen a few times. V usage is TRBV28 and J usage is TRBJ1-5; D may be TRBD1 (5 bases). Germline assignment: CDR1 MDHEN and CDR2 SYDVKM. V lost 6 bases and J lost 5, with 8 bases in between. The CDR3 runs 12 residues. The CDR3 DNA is TGTGCCAGCAGACAGGCACATCAGCCCCAGCATTTT. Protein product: CASRQAHQPQHF.

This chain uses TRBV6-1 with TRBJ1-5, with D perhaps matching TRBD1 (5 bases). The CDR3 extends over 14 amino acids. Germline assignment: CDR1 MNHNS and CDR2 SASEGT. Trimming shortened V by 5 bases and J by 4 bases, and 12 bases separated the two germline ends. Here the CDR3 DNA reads TGTGCCAGCAGTAAATTTGGGGGGAATCAGCCCCAGCATTTT. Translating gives CASSKFGGNQPQHF.